This T cell receptor beta chain was profiled in a study of lung T cells in sarcoidosis with Löfgren's syndrome. As for the study in general: Löfgren's syndrome patients were the main repertoire analysis focus. Regarding the study as a whole: TRAV12-1 and TRBV2 were reportedly most expanded in Löfgren's patients.

A remark on this clonotype: Its specificity is unknown.

TCRdb ran MiXCR on the reads and lists one entry per CDR3 protein. The repertoire holds 58,000 or so distinct CDR3 sequences, roughly 20% seen once, with about 2% in the top ten. V dropped 7 bases and J dropped 2; count of bases not matched to a gene: 6. The CDR3 is 14 residues long. Germline lookup yields CDR1 SGHAT and CDR2 FQNNGV. The clonotype originates from a human donor with sarcoidosis (Löfgren's syndrome or another form), or a control subject (not recorded which). This chain connects TRBV11-2 to TRBJ2-7; 9 bases line up with TRBD1. What was sequenced was CD4+ T cells from PBMCs. CDR3 sequence: CASTPGQGAYEQYF. The CDR3 DNA reads TGTGCCAGCACCCCGGGACAGGGAGCCTACGAGCAGTACTTC.